Given below is one T cell receptor beta chain in context. Antigen specificity is unknown. This sample is drawn from a study of CD8 T cells in Susac syndrome. Whole-study findings and limits: Individuals included in the TCR sequencing and HLA analysis were acknowledged by the study to be relatively few in number.

Germline V lookup: CDR1 MDHEN, CDR2 SYDVKM. V was pared by 4 bases and J by 0 bases, with 8 bases of the junction left unmatched. The CDR3 has 17 amino acids. Random hexamers were used to reverse transcribe an amount of roughly 0.45 to 1 ug RNA. Amplification of TCR beta CDR3 was carried out by immunoSEQ multiplex PCR, which covered 54 Vbeta and 13 Jbeta segments. Each CDR3 protein gets one entry after TCRdb re-called the immunoSEQ multiplex PCR reads with MiXCR. The sample yields about 76,000 distinct CDR3 sequences, over 75% seen once. The chain uses TRBV28 and TRBJ1-4, with 7 positions matching TRBD1. This clonotype originated in a human donor with multiple sclerosis. Sequences were obtained from CD8+ T cells from PBMCs. CDR3 sequence reads: CASSSLRQGATNEKLFF. The CDR3 nucleotides read TGTGCCAGCAGTTCCCTCCGACAGGGAGCAACTAATGAAAAACTGTTTTTT. Full variable domain (remainder filled in from reference TRBV28 and TRBJ1-4): DVKVTQSSRYLVKRTGEKVFLECVQDMDHENMFWYRQDPGLGLRLIYFSYDVKMKEKGDIPEGYSVSREKKERFSLILESASTNQTSMYLCASSSLRQGATNEKLFFGSGTQLSVL.